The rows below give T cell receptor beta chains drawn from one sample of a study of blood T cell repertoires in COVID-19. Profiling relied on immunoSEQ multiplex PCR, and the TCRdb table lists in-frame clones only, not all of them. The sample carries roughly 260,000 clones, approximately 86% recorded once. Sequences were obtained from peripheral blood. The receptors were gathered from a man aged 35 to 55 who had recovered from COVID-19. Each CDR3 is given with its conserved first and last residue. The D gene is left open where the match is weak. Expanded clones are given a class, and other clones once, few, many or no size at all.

CASDRTGGRNTDTQYF TGTGCCAGCGATCGCACAGGGGGCAGGAACACAGATACGCAGTATTTT TRBV9 TRBD1 . TRBJ2-3
CASSLRGGANVLTF TGTGCCAGCTCCCTCCGGGGGGGGGCCAACGTCCTGACTTTC TRBV18 . . TRBJ2-6
CASSIQGGGLSEKLFF TGTGCCAGTAGCATACAAGGGGGGGGCTTGTCGGAAAAACTGTTTTTT TRBV2 . . TRBJ1-4
CASEGAGPKRETQYF TGTGCTAGTGAGGGAGCGGGGCCCAAGAGGGAGACCCAGTACTTC TRBV12-5 TRBD2 once TRBJ2-5
CASSMTGRAPFF TGTGCCAGTAGTATGACCGGGAGGGCCCCGTTCTTC TRBV19 TRBD2 . TRBJ2-1
CASSELAGATYEQYF TGCGCCAGCAGCGAACTAGCGGGGGCCACCTACGAGCAGTACTTC TRBV4-3 TRBD2 . TRBJ2-7
CASSLGEQTQYF TGTGCCAGCAGCTTAGGAGAACAGACCCAGTACTTC TRBV11-3 . . TRBJ2-5
CAWSVLGLAGSSYNEQFF TGTGCCTGGAGTGTATTAGGTCTAGCGGGGAGCTCCTACAATGAGCAGTTCTTC TRBV30 TRBD2 . TRBJ2-1
CASSYPRGGNYGYTF TGTGCCAGCAGTTACCCTAGAGGAGGGAACTATGGCTACACCTTC TRBV6-2/TRBV6-3 . . TRBJ1-2
CASPAGGGSYNEQFF TGTGCCTCCCCAGCGGGTGGGGGCTCCTACAATGAGCAGTTCTTC TRBV2 . . TRBJ2-1
CAISLTDNEQFF TGTGCCATCAGTTTGACAGACAATGAGCAGTTCTTC TRBV10-3 . . TRBJ2-1
CASSLAGAGTEAFF TGTGCCAGCAGCTTGGCAGGGGCGGGCACTGAAGCTTTCTTT TRBV5-4 . . TRBJ1-1
CASSQGGPRTAFF TGTGCCAGCAGCCAAGGGGGCCCCCGGACAGCTTTCTTT TRBV3-1/TRBV3-2 . . TRBJ1-1
CASSPTQGAKNYGYTF TGTGCCAGTAGCCCCACCCAGGGGGCTAAAAACTATGGCTACACCTTC TRBV19 TRBD1 . TRBJ1-2
CASSETSVTPYEQYF TGTGCCAGCAGCGAAACTAGCGTCACTCCCTACGAGCAGTACTTC TRBV7-6 TRBD2 . TRBJ2-7
CASSILAGPRETQYF TGTGCCAGCAGCATTCTAGCGGGCCCTCGGGAGACCCAGTACTTC TRBV6-4 TRBD2 . TRBJ2-5
CASSRDRTLAKNIQYF TGTGCCAGCAGCCGAGACAGGACTCTAGCCAAAAACATTCAGTACTTC TRBV5-4 . once TRBJ2-4
CASSPATAVNTEAFF TGTGCCAGCAGCCCAGCGACAGCCGTGAACACTGAAGCTTTCTTT TRBV13 . . TRBJ1-1
CASSIVHSRSGQHF TGTGCCAGTAGTATAGTGCACTCTAGAAGTGGCCAGCATTTT TRBV19 . . TRBJ1-5
CSVDGIDTFPPYEQYF TGCAGCGTTGACGGAATCGACACTTTTCCCCCTTACGAGCAGTACTTC TRBV29-1 . . TRBJ2-7
CASRGLAGGRAYNEQFF TGTGCCAGCAGGGGACTAGCGGGAGGTAGGGCCTACAATGAGCAGTTCTTC TRBV27 TRBD2 . TRBJ2-1
CATRGGVEQYF TGTGCCACCCGCGGAGGGGTCGAGCAGTACTTC TRBV6-5 . . TRBJ2-7
CASSRGTGGSAFF TGTGCCAGCTCCCGCGGGACAGGGGGTTCGGCTTTCTTT TRBV18 TRBD1 . TRBJ1-1
CAIRDDGGGNTIYF TGTGCCATCAGAGACGACGGGGGTGGAAACACCATATATTTT TRBV10-3 . . TRBJ1-3
CAWSGRVGSEAFF TGTGCCTGGAGTGGGAGGGTCGGGTCTGAAGCTTTCTTT TRBV30 . . TRBJ1-1
CTSSQEEFKVGEKLFF TGCACCAGCAGCCAAGAGGAGTTCAAGGTAGGTGAAAAACTGTTTTTT TRBV1 . few TRBJ1-4
CASSLFGPTSGRMSYNEQFF TGCGCCAGCAGCTTATTCGGGCCGACTAGCGGGAGAATGTCCTACAATGAGCAGTTCTTC TRBV5-1 TRBD2 . TRBJ2-1
CASRTGQGWTDTQYF TGTGCCAGCAGAACCGGACAGGGCTGGACAGATACGCAGTATTTT TRBV6-5 TRBD1 . TRBJ2-3
CASSPNRGGEQYF TGTGCCAGCAGTCCGAACAGGGGAGGCGAGCAGTACTTC TRBV6-5 . . TRBJ2-7
CASKPLKTGMVPYGYTF TGTGCCAGCAAACCCTTAAAGACAGGGATGGTACCCTATGGCTACACCTTC TRBV2 TRBD1 once TRBJ1-2
CASRLGVRGFSGNTIYF TGTGCAAGTCGCTTAGGTGTCAGGGGTTTCTCTGGAAACACCATATATTTT TRBV12-2 . . TRBJ1-3
CASSQFASGFYNSPLHF TGTGCCAGCAGCCAATTCGCCTCGGGGTTCTATAATTCACCCCTCCACTTT TRBV14 . . TRBJ1-6
CASSLASGGRRNQPQHF TGTGCCAGCAGCTTAGCTTCCGGGGGGAGGCGCAATCAGCCCCAGCATTTT TRBV7-2 . . TRBJ1-5
CATSRWELAETQYF TGTGCCACCAGCAGGTGGGAACTAGCAGAGACCCAGTACTTC TRBV15 . . TRBJ2-5
CASSDRVWNEQYF TGTGCCAGTAGCGACAGGGTGTGGAACGAGCAGTACTTC TRBV19 TRBD1 . TRBJ2-7
CASSLRSQLRAGVRNHEQYF TGTGCCAGCAGCCTAAGGTCCCAACTCCGAGCGGGAGTCAGAAATCACGAGCAGTACTTC TRBV11-3 TRBD2 . TRBJ2-7
CASSQSLSSYNEQFF TGTGCCAGCAGTCAATCCCTGAGCTCCTACAATGAGCAGTTCTTC TRBV7-2 . . TRBJ2-1
CAISESRGTGSYGYTF TGTGCCATCAGTGAGTCGAGGGGGACGGGAAGCTATGGCTACACCTTC TRBV10-3 . . TRBJ1-2
CASSPGRRAETQYF TGTGCCAGCTCACCGGGGCGGAGGGCAGAGACCCAGTACTTC TRBV18 . . TRBJ2-5
CASSGPRDRALRNTIYF TGTGCCAGCAGCGGACCCCGGGACAGGGCCTTACGAAACACCATATATTTT TRBV9 TRBD1 . TRBJ1-3
CASSPGQANQPQHF TGTGCCAGCAGCCCCGGACAGGCCAATCAGCCCCAGCATTTT TRBV6-6 TRBD1 . TRBJ1-5
CASSPLAGTAPYF TGTGCCAGCAGCCCCCTGGCCGGGACTGCCCCGTACTTC TRBV7-2 . . TRBJ2-5
CASSFTVDGGLETQYF TGTGCCAGCAGCTTTACGGTCGACGGGGGGCTGGAGACCCAGTACTTC TRBV5-6 . . TRBJ2-5
CASRPGTGAITNTGELFF TGTGCCAGCAGACCCGGGACAGGGGCGATTACGAACACCGGGGAGCTGTTTTTT TRBV2 TRBD1 . TRBJ2-2
CASSQGWTGNEQYF TGTGCCAGCAGCCAAGGGTGGACAGGGAACGAGCAGTACTTC TRBV6-5 TRBD1 . TRBJ2-7
CASGPRGPLYGYTF TGTGCCAGCGGACCAAGGGGGCCCCTCTATGGCTACACCTTC TRBV7-9 TRBD1 . TRBJ1-2
CASSVAGGLETQYF TGTGCCAGCAGCGTAGCGGGGGGCCTAGAGACCCAGTACTTC TRBV9 . . TRBJ2-5
CSARTGDTQYF TGCAGTGCTAGGACGGGAGATACGCAGTATTTT TRBV20-1 . . TRBJ2-3
CASSARQGAVPREQFF TGTGCCAGCAGCGCTCGACAGGGGGCGGTCCCTCGTGAGCAGTTCTTC TRBV7-6 TRBD1 once TRBJ2-1
CATSTGGGNYGYTF TGTGCCACCAGCACAGGGGGTGGTAACTATGGCTACACCTTC TRBV15 TRBD1 . TRBJ1-2
CSVQGTEAFF TGCAGCGTTCAGGGCACTGAAGCTTTCTTT TRBV29-1 . . TRBJ1-1
CASSSISRVGGYTF TGTGCCAGCAGTTCAATCTCCAGGGTTGGAGGCTACACCTTC TRBV6-5 . . TRBJ1-2
CASSYKGQGETQYF TGTGCCAGCAGTTACAAGGGTCAGGGAGAGACCCAGTACTTC TRBV6-5 . . TRBJ2-5
CASSLVALAGGVKGDTQYF TGTGCCAGCAGCTTAGTAGCCCTAGCGGGAGGGGTCAAAGGAGATACGCAGTATTTT TRBV11-2 TRBD2 few TRBJ2-3
CASSNETDTQYF TGTGCCAGCAGCAACGAGACAGATACGCAGTATTTT TRBV21-1 . . TRBJ2-3
CASSRGTTDTQYF TGCGCCAGCAGCCGGGGGACTACAGATACGCAGTATTTT TRBV4-3 . once TRBJ2-3
CASSLVVGRGDSSYEQYF TGTGCCAGCAGCTTAGTGGTCGGGCGGGGGGACTCCTCCTACGAGCAGTACTTC TRBV11-3 TRBD2 . TRBJ2-7
CASTRDLPISYNEQFF TGTGCCAGCACCCGGGATCTCCCTATTTCCTACAATGAGCAGTTCTTC TRBV7-2 . . TRBJ2-1
CASSLGLDTDTQYF TGTGCCAGCAGTCTCGGACTAGATACAGATACGCAGTATTTT TRBV27 TRBD2 . TRBJ2-3